These 7 T cell receptor beta chains were sequenced from one sample in a study of cytotoxic CD8 clonotypes in ibrutinib-treated CLL (dated by TCRdb to the early 2020s). The method behind the library was the immunoSEQ multiplex PCR assay. TCRdb holds this immuneACCESS table with in-frame rearrangements only. Some clones are missing; in checked studies, unresolved V genes explain under half, and the rest has no known cause. This sample comprises around 330,000 clones, 67% of them detected only once. 6% to 6.5% of the sample belongs to the ten largest clones. Sample: PBMCs, taken after 36 months of ibrutinib treatment. All receptors derive from a human donor with chronic lymphocytic leukemia.

This clone appeared a few times. The rearrangement links TRBV7-3 to TRBJ2-7, with D uncertain. From germline, CDR1 is SGHTA and CDR2 FQGTGA. The germline V and J ends were trimmed by 2 bases and 3 bases, with 14 bases remaining between them. This CDR3 comprises 15 residues. The CDR3 is CASSLLGGSGYEQYF. The DNA of the CDR3 is TGTGCCAGCAGCTTACTTGGTGGCTCCGGCTACGAGCAGTACTTC.

The rearrangement links TRBV27 to TRBJ1-2, with D possibly TRBD1 on 6 matching bases. Germline CDR1 MNHEY, CDR2 SMNVEV (reference sequence). The V end was cut by 6 bases, the J end by 4 bases, with 12 bases between. The CDR3 loop spans 13 amino acids. The CDR3 DNA sequence: TGTGCCAGCAGGCTCGGGACAACCTATGGCTACACCTTC. Translation: CASRLGTTYGYTF.

The chain employs TRBV6-5 and TRBJ2-7; D may be TRBD2 (5 bases). Germline values: CDR1 MNHEY, CDR2 SVGAGI. CDR3 size: 12 residues. Trimming shortened V by 6 bases and J by 4 bases, and 10 bases separated the two germline ends. The CDR3 DNA sequence: TGTGCCAGCAGCCGGGGTCGGTACGAGCAGTACTTC. It yields the protein CASSRGRYEQYF.

The count of this clone is one. This chain uses TRBV1 with TRBJ2-1; TRBD2, as called in the table, went unchecked against the DNA. TRBV1 has pseudogene status. CDR3 length equals 16 residues. The CDR3 bases are TGCACCAGCAGCCGCACTAGCCAACCCTCCTACAATGAGCAGTTCTTC. The encoded protein is CTSSRTSQPSYNEQFF.

The chain carries TRBV12-5 and TRBJ1-4, with TRBD1 as a possible D gene (5 bases). V was shortened by 0 bases and J by 7 bases, with 9 bases between the two germline ends. Germline lookup yields CDR1 LGHNT and CDR2 FRNRAP. This CDR3 region has 14 residues. The DNA for the CDR3 is TGTGCTAGTGGTTTGGTCGGTGGGGCTGAAAAACTGTTTTTT. Residues: CASGLVGGAEKLFF. Together with reference TRBV12-5 and TRBJ1-4, the CDR3 gives the full variable domain: DARVTQTPRHKVTEMGQEVTMRCQPILGHNTVFWYRQTMMQGLELLAYFRNRAPLDDSGMPKDRFSAEMPDATLATLKIQPSEPRDSAVYFCASGLVGGAEKLFFGSGTQLSVL.

The chain recombines TRBV7-3 with TRBJ2-7; no definite D call. Trimming removed 7 bases from V and 2 bases from J, with 3 bases in between. The CDR3 sequence is 10 residues long. CDR1 is SGHTA, CDR2 FQGTGA, per germline. The CDR3 sequence is CASMAYEQYF. In DNA form, the CDR3 reads TGTGCCAGCATGGCCTACGAGCAGTACTTC.

The J gene is TRBJ2-5, the V gene TRBV6-1; 7 bases agree with TRBD2. With 0 bases clipped from V and 5 bases from J, the junction kept 3 bases outside the gene matches. CDR3 length: 14 residues. The germline V gene encodes CDR1 MNHNS and CDR2 SASEGT. CDR3 nucleotides: TGTGCCAGCAGTGAAGCGCGGGGGATGGAGACCCAGTACTTC. It specifies CASSEARGMETQYF.